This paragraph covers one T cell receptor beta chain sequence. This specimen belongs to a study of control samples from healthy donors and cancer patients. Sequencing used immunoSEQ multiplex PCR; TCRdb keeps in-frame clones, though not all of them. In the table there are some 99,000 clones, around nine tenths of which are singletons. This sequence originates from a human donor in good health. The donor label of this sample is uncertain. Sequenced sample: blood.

The CDR3: CASVPTLAPTDTQYF. CDR3 coding DNA: TGCGCCAGCGTCCCAACCTTGGCCCCCACAGATACGCAGTATTTT. This chain uses TRBV5-1 with TRBJ2-3; no clear D gene. The germline V gene has CDR1 SGHRS and CDR2 YFSETQ. Trimming left V 7 bases short and J 2 bases short, with 17 bases between. This CDR3 is 15 amino acids long.